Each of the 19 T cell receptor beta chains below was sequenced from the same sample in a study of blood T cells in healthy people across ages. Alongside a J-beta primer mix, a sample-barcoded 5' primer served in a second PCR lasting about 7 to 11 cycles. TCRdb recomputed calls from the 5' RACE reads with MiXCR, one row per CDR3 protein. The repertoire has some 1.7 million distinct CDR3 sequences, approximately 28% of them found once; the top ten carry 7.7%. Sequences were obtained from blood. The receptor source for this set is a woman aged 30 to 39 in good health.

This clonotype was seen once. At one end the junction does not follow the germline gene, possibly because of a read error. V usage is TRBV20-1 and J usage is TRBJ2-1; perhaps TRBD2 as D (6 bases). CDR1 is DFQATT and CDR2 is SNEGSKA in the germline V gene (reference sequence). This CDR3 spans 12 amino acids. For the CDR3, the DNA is TGCAGGGCTAGACTGAGCGGGAATGAGCAGTTCTTC. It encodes CRARLSGNEQFF.

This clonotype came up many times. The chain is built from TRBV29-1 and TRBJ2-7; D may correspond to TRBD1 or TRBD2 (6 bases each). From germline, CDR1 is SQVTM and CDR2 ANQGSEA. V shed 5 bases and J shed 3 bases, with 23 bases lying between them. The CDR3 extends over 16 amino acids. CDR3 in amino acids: CSVSRGLGRAGYEQYF. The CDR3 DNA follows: TGCAGCGTTTCTCGGGGGCTAGGGCGCGCCGGCTACGAGCAGTACTTC.

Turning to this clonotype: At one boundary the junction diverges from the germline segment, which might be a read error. Written as DNA, the CDR3 is TGCTGCGTTGTTAAAGGGGGCTACGAGCAGTACTTC. It codes for CCVVKGGYEQYF. The chain uses TRBV29-1 and TRBJ2-7; D may be TRBD1 (6 bases). The CDR3 totals 12 residues. The germline gives CDR1 SQVTM, CDR2 ANQGSEA.

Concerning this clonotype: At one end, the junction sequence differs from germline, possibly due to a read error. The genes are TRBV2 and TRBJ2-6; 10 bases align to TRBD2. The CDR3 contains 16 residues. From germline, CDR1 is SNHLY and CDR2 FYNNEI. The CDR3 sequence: CASSIAGGAGANVRTF. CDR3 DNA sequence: TGTGCCAGCAGTATAGCGGGAGGAGCTGGGGCCAACGTCCGGACTTTC.

CDR3 sequence (DNA): TGCGCCAGCAGCTTGTCCCCGTCTCAGCCCCAGCATTTT. This sequence encodes CASSLSPSQPQHF. The chain links TRBV5-1 to TRBJ1-5; D gene unclear. Per the germline V gene, CDR1 is SGHRS and CDR2 is YFSETQ. This CDR3 is 13 amino acids long. V was trimmed by 1 base and J by 6 bases, leaving 8 bases between them.

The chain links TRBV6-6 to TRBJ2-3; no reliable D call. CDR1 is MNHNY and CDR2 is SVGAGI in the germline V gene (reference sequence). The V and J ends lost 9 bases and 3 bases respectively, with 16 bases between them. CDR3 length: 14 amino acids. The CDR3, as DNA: TGTGCCAGGCTTGACCCCAGCAATACAGATACGCAGTATTTT. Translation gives CARLDPSNTDTQYF.

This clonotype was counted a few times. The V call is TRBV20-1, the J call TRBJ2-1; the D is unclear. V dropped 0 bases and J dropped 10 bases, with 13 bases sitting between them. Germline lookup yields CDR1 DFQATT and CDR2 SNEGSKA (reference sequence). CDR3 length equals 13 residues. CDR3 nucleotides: TGCAGTGCTAGAGAGGCCAGCCCGATCGAGCAGTTCTTC. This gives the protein CSAREASPIEQFF.

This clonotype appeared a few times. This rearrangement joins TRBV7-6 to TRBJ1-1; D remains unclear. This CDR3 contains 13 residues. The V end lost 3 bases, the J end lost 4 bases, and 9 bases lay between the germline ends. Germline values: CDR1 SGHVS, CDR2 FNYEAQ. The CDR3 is CASSFDGRTEAFF. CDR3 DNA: TGTGCCAGCAGCTTTGACGGTCGCACTGAAGCTTTCTTT.

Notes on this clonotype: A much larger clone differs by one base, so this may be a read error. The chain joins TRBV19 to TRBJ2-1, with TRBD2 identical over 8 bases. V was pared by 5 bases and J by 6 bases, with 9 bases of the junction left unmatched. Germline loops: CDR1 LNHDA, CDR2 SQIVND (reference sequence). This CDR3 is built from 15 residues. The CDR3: CASSPSSGPSNEQFF. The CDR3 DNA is TGTGCCAGTAGTCCCTCTAGCGGGCCCTCCAATGAGCAGTTCTTC.

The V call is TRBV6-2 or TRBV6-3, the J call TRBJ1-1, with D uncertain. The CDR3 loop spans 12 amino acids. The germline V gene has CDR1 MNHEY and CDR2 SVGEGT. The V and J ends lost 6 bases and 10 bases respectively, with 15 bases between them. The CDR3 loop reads CASRNGPLRAFF. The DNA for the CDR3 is TGTGCCAGCAGAAATGGCCCTTTGAGAGCTTTCTTT.

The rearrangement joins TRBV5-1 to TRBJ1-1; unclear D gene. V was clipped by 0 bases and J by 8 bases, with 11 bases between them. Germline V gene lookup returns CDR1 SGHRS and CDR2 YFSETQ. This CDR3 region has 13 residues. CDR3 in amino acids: CASSLGGREEAFF. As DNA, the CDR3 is TGCGCCAGCAGCTTGGGTGGGAGGGAAGAAGCTTTCTTT.

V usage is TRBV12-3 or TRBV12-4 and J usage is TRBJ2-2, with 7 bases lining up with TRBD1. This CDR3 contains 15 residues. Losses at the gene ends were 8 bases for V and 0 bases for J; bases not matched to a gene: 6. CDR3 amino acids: CASSNRGTNTGELFF. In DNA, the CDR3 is TGTGCCAGCTCAAACAGGGGAACGAACACCGGGGAGCTGTTTTTT.

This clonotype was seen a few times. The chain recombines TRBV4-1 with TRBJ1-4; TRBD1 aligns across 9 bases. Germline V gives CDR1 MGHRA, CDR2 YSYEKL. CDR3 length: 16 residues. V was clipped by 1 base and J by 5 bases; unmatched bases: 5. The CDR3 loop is CASSQAQGASNEKLFF. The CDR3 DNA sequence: TGCGCCAGCAGCCAAGCACAGGGGGCGTCCAATGAAAAACTGTTTTTT.

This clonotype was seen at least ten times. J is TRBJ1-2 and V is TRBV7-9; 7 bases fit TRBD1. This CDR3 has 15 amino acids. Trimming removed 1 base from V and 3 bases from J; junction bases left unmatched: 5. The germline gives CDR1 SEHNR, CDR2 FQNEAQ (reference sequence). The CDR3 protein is CASSLEAGGYYGYTF. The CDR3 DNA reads TGTGCCAGCAGCTTAGAAGCAGGGGGATACTATGGCTACACCTTC.

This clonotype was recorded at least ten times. The CDR3 DNA is TGCAGTGCTAGACCGGGACTAGCGGGAAGCACAGATACGCAGTATTTT. Translation gives CSARPGLAGSTDTQYF. V gene TRBV20-1 combines with J gene TRBJ2-3; 13 positions match TRBD2. The CDR3 loop spans 16 amino acids. Germline CDR1 and CDR2: DFQATT and SNEGSKA (reference sequence). V lost 2 bases and J lost 0; bases outside the gene matches: 2.

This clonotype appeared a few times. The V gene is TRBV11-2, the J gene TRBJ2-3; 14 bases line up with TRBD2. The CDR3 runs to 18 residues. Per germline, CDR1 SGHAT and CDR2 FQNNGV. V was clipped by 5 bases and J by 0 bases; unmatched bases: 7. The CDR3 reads CASSPGLAGVSSTDTQYF. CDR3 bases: TGTGCCAGCAGCCCGGGACTAGCGGGGGTGTCAAGCACAGATACGCAGTATTTT.

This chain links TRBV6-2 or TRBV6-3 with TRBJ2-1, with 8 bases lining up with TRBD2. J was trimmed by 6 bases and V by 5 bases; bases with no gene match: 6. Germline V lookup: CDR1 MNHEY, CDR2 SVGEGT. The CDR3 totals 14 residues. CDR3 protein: CASSLNSGANEQFF. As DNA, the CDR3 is TGTGCCAGCAGTCTTAATAGCGGGGCCAATGAGCAGTTCTTC.

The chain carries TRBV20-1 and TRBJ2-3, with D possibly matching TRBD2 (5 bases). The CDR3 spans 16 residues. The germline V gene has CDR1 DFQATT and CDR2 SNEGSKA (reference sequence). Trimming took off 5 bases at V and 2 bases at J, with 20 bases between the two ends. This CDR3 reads CSAEARGAIITDTQYF. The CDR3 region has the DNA TGCAGTGCTGAGGCCCGGGGAGCCATTATCACAGATACGCAGTATTTT.

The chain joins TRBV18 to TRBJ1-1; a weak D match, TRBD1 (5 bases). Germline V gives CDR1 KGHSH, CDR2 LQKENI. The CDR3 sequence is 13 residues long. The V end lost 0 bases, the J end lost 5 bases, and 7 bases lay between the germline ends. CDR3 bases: TGTGCCAGCTCACCACCTCGACAGACTGAAGCTTTCTTT. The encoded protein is CASSPPRQTEAFF.